This TCR beta chain is from a study of blood T cell repertoires in COVID-19. On the study more broadly: Both acute and convalescent COVID-19 samples were obtained from the United States, Italy and Spain.

Assay used: immunoSEQ multiplex PCR; TCRdb lists only in-frame clones, some missing. The repertoire holds about 52,000 clones, around 86% seen once, with around 7.2% in the top ten. V shed 9 bases and J shed 4 bases, with 15 bases lying between them. Germline CDR1 KGHDR, CDR2 SFDVKD. The CDR3 contains 14 residues. This TCR came from a man aged 65 to 79 with active COVID-19. The rearrangement uses TRBV24-1 and TRBJ2-1; possibly TRBD2 for D (5 bases). The sequenced material came from peripheral blood. The CDR3 DNA reads as TGTGCCACCGGTGGAACCCCGGGATACAATGAGCAGTTCTTC. This encodes CATGGTPGYNEQFF.